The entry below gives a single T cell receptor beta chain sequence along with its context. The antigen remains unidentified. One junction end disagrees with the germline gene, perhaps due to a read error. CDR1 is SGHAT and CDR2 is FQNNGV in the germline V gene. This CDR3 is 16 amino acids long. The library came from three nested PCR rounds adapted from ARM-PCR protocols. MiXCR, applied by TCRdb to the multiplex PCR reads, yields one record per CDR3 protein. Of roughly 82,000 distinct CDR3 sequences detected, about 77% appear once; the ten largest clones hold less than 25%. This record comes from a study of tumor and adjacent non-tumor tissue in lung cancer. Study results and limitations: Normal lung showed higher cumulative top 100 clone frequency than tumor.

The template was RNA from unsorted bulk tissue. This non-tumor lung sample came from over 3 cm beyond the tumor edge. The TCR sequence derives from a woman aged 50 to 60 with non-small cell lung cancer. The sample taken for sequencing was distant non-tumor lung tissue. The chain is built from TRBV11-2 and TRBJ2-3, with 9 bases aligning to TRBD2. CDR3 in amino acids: CVSSLVSGSITDTQYF. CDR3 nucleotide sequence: TGTGTCAGCAGCTTAGTTAGCGGGAGTATCACAGATACGCAGTATTTT.